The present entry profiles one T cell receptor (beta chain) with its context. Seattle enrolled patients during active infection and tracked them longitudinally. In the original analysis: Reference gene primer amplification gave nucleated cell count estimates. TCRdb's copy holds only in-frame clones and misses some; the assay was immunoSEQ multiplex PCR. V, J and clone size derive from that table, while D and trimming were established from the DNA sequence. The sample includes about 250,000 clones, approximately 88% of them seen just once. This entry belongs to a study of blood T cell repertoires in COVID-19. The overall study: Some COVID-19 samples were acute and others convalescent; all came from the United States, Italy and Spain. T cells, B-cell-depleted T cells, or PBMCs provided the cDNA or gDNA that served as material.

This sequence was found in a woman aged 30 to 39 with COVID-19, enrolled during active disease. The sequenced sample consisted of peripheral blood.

CDR3 coding DNA: TGTGCCAGCAGCTTAACAGGGGAAGGACAGCCCCAGCATTTT. It encodes CASSLTGEGQPQHF. The genes are TRBV7-2 and TRBJ1-5; TRBD1 matches at 7 bases. Germline CDR1 reads SGHTA; CDR2 reads FQGNSA. The CDR3 totals 14 residues. The junction had 5 bases not matched to a gene; V was cut back by 2 bases and J by 7 bases.